These 18 T cell receptor beta chains were all obtained from the same sample, sequenced in a study of glioma-infiltrating T cells. Amplification of TCR alpha and beta CDR3 regions from RNA used iRepertoire nested multiplex PCR. TCRdb reprocessed the multiplex PCR reads with MiXCR, giving one entry per CDR3 protein. Of some 190,000 distinct CDR3 sequences listed, approximately 30% are singletons. The sequencing input was glioma tissue, nonneoplastic brain tissue, or PBMCs (not recorded which). The receptors here all came from a human donor with low-grade glioma or glioblastoma, undergoing nonglioma brain surgery, or in good health (not recorded which).

Comments on this clonotype: Given a much more abundant clone one base away, this may be a read error. V is TRBV5-4 and J is TRBJ2-7; a possible D gene is TRBD2 (5 bases). Germline values: CDR1 SGHNT, CDR2 YYREEE (reference sequence). Deletions cut 4 bases from V and 7 bases from J, with 12 bases between. The CDR3 covers 12 residues. This CDR3 is CASSLHWEEQYF. The DNA for the CDR3 is TGTGCCAGCAGCCTGCACTGGGAGGAGCAGTACTTC.

V usage is TRBV10-3 and J usage is TRBJ2-1, with 11 nucleotides matching TRBD2. Germline V gene data show CDR1 as ENHRY and CDR2 as SYGVKD. The V segment lost 6 bases and the J segment 9 bases; nucleotides outside the gene matches: 10. CDR3 length equals 15 residues. CDR3 bases: TGTGCCATCAGGCAGACTAGCGGGACGTGGAGTGAGCAGTTCTTC. Protein: CAIRQTSGTWSEQFF.

This clonotype was seen a handful of times. This chain uses TRBV30 with TRBJ2-5; no reliable D call. Germline V gene sequence: CDR1 GTSNPN, CDR2 SVGIG (reference sequence). Trimming pared 1 base from V and 4 bases from J, leaving 7 bases between. CDR3 length equals 12 residues. The CDR3 loop is CAWSGWGETQYF. As DNA, the CDR3 is TGTGCCTGGAGTGGGTGGGGAGAGACCCAGTACTTC. Filled out from reference TRBV30 and TRBJ2-5, the complete variable domain reads SQTIHQWPATLVQPVGSPLSLECTVEGTSNPNLYWYRQAAGRGLQLLFYSVGIGQISSEVPQNLSASRPQDRQFILSSKKLLLSDSGFYLCAWSGWGETQYFGPGTRLLVL.

There are a few counts of this clonotype. The rearrangement links TRBV30 to TRBJ1-5; D gene uncertain. The V and J ends lost 0 bases and 7 bases respectively, with 4 bases between them. Looked up from germline, CDR1 is GTSNPN and CDR2 is SVGIG (reference sequence). This CDR3 contains 11 residues. The CDR3: CAWSVAQPQHF. As DNA, the CDR3 is TGTGCCTGGAGTGTGGCCCAGCCCCAGCATTTT.

This clonotype was picked up a small number of times. The chain couples TRBV19 to TRBJ1-3, with TRBD1 identical over 7 bases. Germline loops: CDR1 LNHDA, CDR2 SQIVND (reference sequence). Unmatched junction bases numbered 17, after V lost 3 bases and J lost 0 bases. This CDR3 contains 20 residues. The CDR3 spells CASSIQPGQRPPSSGNTIYF. DNA of the CDR3: TGTGCCAGTAGTATCCAACCGGGACAGAGGCCTCCCAGCTCTGGAAACACCATATATTTT.

This clonotype has a handful of counts. The chain uses TRBV4-3 and TRBJ2-7; D not certain. Between the trimmed V and J ends, which lost 4 bases and 0 bases, there was a span of 19 bases. Per the germline V gene, CDR1 is LGHNA and CDR2 is YSLEER. The CDR3 has 17 amino acids. This chain's CDR3 is CASSPGPTTPGSYEQYF. Written as DNA, the CDR3 is TGCGCCAGCAGCCCCGGTCCGACGACGCCCGGCTCCTACGAGCAGTACTTC.

In its sample, this clonotype was seen many times. V is TRBV20-1 and J is TRBJ2-1, with 7 bases matching TRBD2. V lost 3 bases and J lost 3; bases outside the gene matches: 8. Germline CDR1 reads DFQATT; CDR2 reads SNEGSKA (reference sequence). The CDR3 contains 15 residues. The DNA for the CDR3 is TGCAGTGCTAGTCCTCATACTAGCGTCTACAATGAGCAGTTCTTC. Protein product: CSASPHTSVYNEQFF.

This clonotype was observed many times. The J gene is TRBJ2-7, the V gene TRBV20-1; TRBD2 matches at 8 bases. The CDR3 runs 15 residues. With V trimmed by 1 base and J by 4 bases, 9 bases remained unmatched. CDR1 and CDR2 from the germline V gene are DFQATT and SNEGSKA (reference sequence). In DNA, the CDR3 is TGCAGTGCTAGAGGGGGGGGAGAGCGGGAGTACGAGCAGTACTTC. Residues: CSARGGGEREYEQYF.

This clonotype was observed at least ten times. The genes are TRBV28 and TRBJ1-1, with D hard to call. This CDR3 has 11 residues. Germline CDR1 and CDR2: MDHEN and SYDVKM. Trimming shortened V by 6 bases and J by 5 bases, and 7 bases separated the two germline ends. CDR3 DNA: TGTGCCAGCAGGCACGGAACTGAAGCTTTCTTT. This translates into CASRHGTEAFF.

Many counts were recorded for this clonotype. The J gene is TRBJ2-3, the V gene TRBV4-1; D unresolved. The CDR3 is made up of 12 amino acids. Trimming pared 1 base from V and 7 bases from J, leaving 6 bases between. The germline V gene has CDR1 MGHRA and CDR2 YSYEKL. CDR3 protein: CASSQGFNTQYF. DNA for the CDR3: TGCGCCAGCAGCCAAGGATTTAATACGCAGTATTTT.

This clonotype showed up many times. J is TRBJ2-7 and V is TRBV28, with TRBD1 as a possible D gene (6 bases). The CDR3 spans 15 residues. Per germline, CDR1 MDHEN and CDR2 SYDVKM. Trimming left V 7 bases short and J 3 bases short, with 19 bases between. The CDR3 reads CASKGQGPSLYEQYF. The CDR3 nucleotides are TGTGCCAGCAAGGGACAAGGACCCTCCCTCTACGAGCAGTACTTC.

Notes on this clonotype: This clone may be a read error of a much larger clone one base away. The genes are TRBV10-3 and TRBJ2-1; D uncertain. Per germline, CDR1 ENHRY and CDR2 SYGVKD. This CDR3 is 13 amino acids long. CDR3 sequence: CAIARESYNEQLF. The CDR3 DNA reads as TGTGCCATCGCGAGAGAATCCTACAATGAGCAGCTCTTC.

Comment on this clonotype: A much larger clone lies a single base off, so this may be a read error. This chain joins TRBV6-2 or TRBV6-3 and TRBJ2-5, with D hard to call. Germline assignment: CDR1 MNHEY and CDR2 SVGEGT. This CDR3 spans 14 amino acids. The CDR3 sequence is CASSPSSSQGTQYF. The DNA for the CDR3 is TGTGCCAGCAGTCCCAGTTCAAGTCAAGGGACCCAGTACTTC.

This clonotype was observed at least ten times. The chain links TRBV4-2 to TRBJ2-1; D gene ambiguous. V was cut by 6 bases and J by 0 bases, with 12 bases left in between. The CDR3 runs to 15 residues. Per the germline V gene, CDR1 is LGHNA and CDR2 is YNFKEQ. The CDR3: CASSPHSSSYNEQFF. The CDR3 DNA sequence: TGTGCCAGCAGTCCCCATAGCTCCTCCTACAATGAGCAGTTCTTC.

This clonotype was seen only a few times. The chain combines TRBV19 with TRBJ2-1; D gene uncertain. Germline V gives CDR1 LNHDA, CDR2 SQIVND (reference sequence). The V gene lost 6 bases and the J gene lost 6 bases, with 6 bases spanning the gap. The CDR3 length is 11 residues. The CDR3 is CASRLRNEQFF. CDR3 nucleotide sequence: TGTGCCAGTAGGTTGCGCAATGAGCAGTTCTTC. The full variable domain, with the rest looked up from reference TRBV19 and TRBJ2-1, is DGGITQSPKYLFRKEGQNVTLSCEQNLNHDAMYWYRQDPGQGLRLIYYSQIVNDFQKGDIAEGYSVSREKKESFPLTVTSAQKNPTAFYLCASRLRNEQFFGPGTRLTVL.

As for this clonotype: A much larger clone differs from this one at a single base, so this may be a read error. The V gene is TRBV6-6, the J gene TRBJ2-3, with no clear D. The V end lost 8 bases, the J end lost 2 bases, and 11 bases lay between the germline ends. This CDR3 spans 13 amino acids. Per germline, CDR1 MNHNY and CDR2 SVGAGI (reference sequence). The CDR3 region has the DNA TGTGCCAGCGGACGTCCCTACACAGATACGCAGTATTTT. This sequence encodes CASGRPYTDTQYF.

About this clonotype: Its ends do not fully match the called genes, so a read error is possible. V usage is TRBV6-6 and J usage is TRBJ1-2; D is ambiguous. This CDR3 comprises 14 residues. Germline assignment: CDR1 MNHNY and CDR2 SVGAGI (reference sequence). The CDR3 coding sequence is TGTGCCGGCAGTTACTCGCGGATTTTTGATGGCTACACCTTC. It specifies CAGSYSRIFDGYTF.

This clonotype has ten or more counts. The V call is TRBV27, the J call TRBJ1-4; D is ambiguous. The CDR3 sequence is 13 residues long. Germline V gene lookup returns CDR1 MNHEY and CDR2 SMNVEV (reference sequence). V lost 3 bases to trimming and J lost 8 bases, with 10 bases between them. This CDR3 reads CASSLTPFEKLFF. The CDR3 DNA reads as TGTGCCAGCAGTTTGACCCCGTTCGAAAAACTGTTTTTT.